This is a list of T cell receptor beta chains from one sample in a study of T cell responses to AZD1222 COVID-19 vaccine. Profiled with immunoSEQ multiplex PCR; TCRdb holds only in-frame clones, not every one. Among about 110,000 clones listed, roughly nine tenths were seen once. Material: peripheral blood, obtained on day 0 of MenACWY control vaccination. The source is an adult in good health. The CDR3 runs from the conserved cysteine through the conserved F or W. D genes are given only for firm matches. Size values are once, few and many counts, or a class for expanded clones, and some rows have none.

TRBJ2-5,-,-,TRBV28,TGTGCCAGCAGTCCTGCAGGGATCCAAGAGACCCAGTACTTC,CASSPAGIQETQYF
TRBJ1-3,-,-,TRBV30,TGTGCCTGGAGTCTATCTGGGCGAAACACCATATATTTT,CAWSLSGRNTIYF
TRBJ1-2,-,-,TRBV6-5,TGTGCCAGCAGTTTCCGGACGGACTATGGCTACACCTTC,CASSFRTDYGYTF
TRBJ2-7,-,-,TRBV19,TGTGCCAGTAGTACAAGCGTAGCGGTATCCTACGAGCAGTACTTC,CASSTSVAVSYEQYF
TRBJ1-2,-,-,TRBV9,TGTGCCAGCAGCCCCGCGGTGGGGGGTTTGCTCTATGGCTACACCTTC,CASSPAVGGLLYGYTF
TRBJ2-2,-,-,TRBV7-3,TGTGCCAGCAGCTTCTTAAACACCGGGGAGCTGTTTTTT,CASSFLNTGELFF
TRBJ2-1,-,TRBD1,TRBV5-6,TGTGCCAGCAGCTTGGTGGGACAGTCTTCCTACAATGAGCAGTTCTTC,CASSLVGQSSYNEQFF
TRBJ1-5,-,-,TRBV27,TGTGCCAGCAGTTTATCGGGATGGTCGCCCCAGCATTTT,CASSLSGWSPQHF
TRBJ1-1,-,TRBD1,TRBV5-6,TGTGCCAGCAGCTCCCGACAGGGGTTAATTCCTGAAGCTTTCTTT,CASSSRQGLIPEAFF
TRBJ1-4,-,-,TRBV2,TGTGCCAGCAGGCCTGGGACCGCAGGGGAAAAACTGTTTTTT,CASRPGTAGEKLFF
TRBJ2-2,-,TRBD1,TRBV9,TGTGCCAGCAGCTTGGGACAGGGGGCTGGATTGGGCACCGGGGAGCTGTTTTTT,CASSLGQGAGLGTGELFF
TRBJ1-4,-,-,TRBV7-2,TGTGCCAGCAGCTTATTCTTGGGGGGGACTAATGAAAAACTGTTTTTT,CASSLFLGGTNEKLFF
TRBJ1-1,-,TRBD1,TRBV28,TGTGCCAGCAGTCGACCCACAGGGGCCACTGAAGCTTTCTTT,CASSRPTGATEAFF
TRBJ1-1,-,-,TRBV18,TGTGCCAGCTCCTCGGAGGGGCAGGAAGCTTTCTTT,CASSSEGQEAFF
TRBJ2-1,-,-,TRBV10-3,TGTGCCATCAGTTCCGGGAATGAGCAGTTCTTC,CAISSGNEQFF
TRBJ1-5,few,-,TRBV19,TGTGCCAGTAGTATTATGTTGTTTGGGGCGGGTCAGCCCCAGCATTTT,CASSIMLFGAGQPQHF
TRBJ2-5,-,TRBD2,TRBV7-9,TGTGCCAGCAGCCGGGCTACTAGCGGGGGGTATCCCGAGACCCAGTACTTC,CASSRATSGGYPETQYF
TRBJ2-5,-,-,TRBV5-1,TGCGCCAGCAGCTTGGAGAGAGCACAAGAGACCCAGTACTTC,CASSLERAQETQYF
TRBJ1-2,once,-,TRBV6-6,TGTGCCAGCAGTTACGGCGAAGGGCAAGGACCCTATGGCTACACCTTC,CASSYGEGQGPYGYTF
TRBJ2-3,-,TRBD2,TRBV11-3,TGTGCCAGCAGCTTGGGCCCACTAGCGGGGGGCACAGATACGCAGTATTTT,CASSLGPLAGGTDTQYF
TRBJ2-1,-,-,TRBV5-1,TGCGCCAGCAGCTCGGGACGGATACTAAATGAGCAGTTCTTC,CASSSGRILNEQFF
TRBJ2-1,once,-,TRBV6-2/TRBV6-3,TGTGCCAGCAGTATTACTAGGGACCTTGAGCAGTTCTTC,CASSITRDLEQFF
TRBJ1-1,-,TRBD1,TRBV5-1,TGCGCCAGCGGGGGTAGACAGGGGACTTTCTTT,CASGGRQGTFF